This T cell receptor beta chain was recovered during a study of CD8+ T cells in alopecia areata. Findings of the study overall: Resident alphabeta T cells of normal skin are also sequenced in scalp samples. Researchers report lesional scalp, most notably alopecia totalis/universalis, outstripped normal scalp in clonality. Compared with mice, patients displayed less clear TCR sharing, possibly for HLA-related reasons.

Treatment reported: oral pan-JAK inhibitor, 5-10 mg twice daily. Punch biopsies of lesional scalp, plus peripheral blood, were taken from alopecia areata patients. There are a few counts of this clone. Its target is unknown. Extraction and reverse transcription of RNA yielded cDNA as the sequencing template. Assay: immunoSEQ multiplex PCR; the TCRdb copy retains only in-frame clones and omits some. Of more than 150,000 clones listed, roughly 64% are singletons. The receptor was derived from a human donor with alopecia areata. Sample: CD8+ T cells sorted from blood, taken at week 24, from a patient treated with tofacitinib.

The DNA of the CDR3 is TGTGCCAGCAGCCCCCAAACCCCGCTAGCCAAAAACATTCAGTACTTC. Translated: CASSPQTPLAKNIQYF. The chain uses TRBV7-9 and TRBJ2-4; D ambiguous. Germline assignment: CDR1 SEHNR and CDR2 FQNEAQ (reference sequence). Trimming took off 5 bases at V and 0 bases at J, with 14 bases between the two ends. The CDR3 spans 16 residues.